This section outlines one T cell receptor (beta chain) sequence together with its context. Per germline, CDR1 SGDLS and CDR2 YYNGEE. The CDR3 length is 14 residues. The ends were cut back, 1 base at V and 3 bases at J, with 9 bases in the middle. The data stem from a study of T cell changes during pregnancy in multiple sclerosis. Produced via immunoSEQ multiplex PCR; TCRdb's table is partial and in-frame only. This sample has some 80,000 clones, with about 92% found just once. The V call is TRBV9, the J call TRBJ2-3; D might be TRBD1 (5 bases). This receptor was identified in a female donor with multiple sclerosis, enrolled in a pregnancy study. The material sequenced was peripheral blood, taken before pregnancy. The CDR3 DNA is TGTGCCAGCAGCGTACATCAGGGAACAGATACGCAGTATTTT. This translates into CASSVHQGTDTQYF.